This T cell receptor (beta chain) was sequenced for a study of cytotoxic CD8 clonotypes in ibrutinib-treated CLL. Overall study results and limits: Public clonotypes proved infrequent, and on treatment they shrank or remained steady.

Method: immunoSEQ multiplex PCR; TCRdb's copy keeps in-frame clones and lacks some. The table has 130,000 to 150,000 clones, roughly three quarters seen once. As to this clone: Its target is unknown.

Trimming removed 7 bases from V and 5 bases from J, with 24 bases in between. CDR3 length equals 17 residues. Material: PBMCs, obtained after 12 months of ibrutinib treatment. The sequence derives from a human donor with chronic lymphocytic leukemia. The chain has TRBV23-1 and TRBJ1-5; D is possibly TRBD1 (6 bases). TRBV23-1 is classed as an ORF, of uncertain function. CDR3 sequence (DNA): TGCGCCAGCATCTTCATTGGGGGACAATGGTATGATCAGCCCCAGCATTTT. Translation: CASIFIGGQWYDQPQHF.